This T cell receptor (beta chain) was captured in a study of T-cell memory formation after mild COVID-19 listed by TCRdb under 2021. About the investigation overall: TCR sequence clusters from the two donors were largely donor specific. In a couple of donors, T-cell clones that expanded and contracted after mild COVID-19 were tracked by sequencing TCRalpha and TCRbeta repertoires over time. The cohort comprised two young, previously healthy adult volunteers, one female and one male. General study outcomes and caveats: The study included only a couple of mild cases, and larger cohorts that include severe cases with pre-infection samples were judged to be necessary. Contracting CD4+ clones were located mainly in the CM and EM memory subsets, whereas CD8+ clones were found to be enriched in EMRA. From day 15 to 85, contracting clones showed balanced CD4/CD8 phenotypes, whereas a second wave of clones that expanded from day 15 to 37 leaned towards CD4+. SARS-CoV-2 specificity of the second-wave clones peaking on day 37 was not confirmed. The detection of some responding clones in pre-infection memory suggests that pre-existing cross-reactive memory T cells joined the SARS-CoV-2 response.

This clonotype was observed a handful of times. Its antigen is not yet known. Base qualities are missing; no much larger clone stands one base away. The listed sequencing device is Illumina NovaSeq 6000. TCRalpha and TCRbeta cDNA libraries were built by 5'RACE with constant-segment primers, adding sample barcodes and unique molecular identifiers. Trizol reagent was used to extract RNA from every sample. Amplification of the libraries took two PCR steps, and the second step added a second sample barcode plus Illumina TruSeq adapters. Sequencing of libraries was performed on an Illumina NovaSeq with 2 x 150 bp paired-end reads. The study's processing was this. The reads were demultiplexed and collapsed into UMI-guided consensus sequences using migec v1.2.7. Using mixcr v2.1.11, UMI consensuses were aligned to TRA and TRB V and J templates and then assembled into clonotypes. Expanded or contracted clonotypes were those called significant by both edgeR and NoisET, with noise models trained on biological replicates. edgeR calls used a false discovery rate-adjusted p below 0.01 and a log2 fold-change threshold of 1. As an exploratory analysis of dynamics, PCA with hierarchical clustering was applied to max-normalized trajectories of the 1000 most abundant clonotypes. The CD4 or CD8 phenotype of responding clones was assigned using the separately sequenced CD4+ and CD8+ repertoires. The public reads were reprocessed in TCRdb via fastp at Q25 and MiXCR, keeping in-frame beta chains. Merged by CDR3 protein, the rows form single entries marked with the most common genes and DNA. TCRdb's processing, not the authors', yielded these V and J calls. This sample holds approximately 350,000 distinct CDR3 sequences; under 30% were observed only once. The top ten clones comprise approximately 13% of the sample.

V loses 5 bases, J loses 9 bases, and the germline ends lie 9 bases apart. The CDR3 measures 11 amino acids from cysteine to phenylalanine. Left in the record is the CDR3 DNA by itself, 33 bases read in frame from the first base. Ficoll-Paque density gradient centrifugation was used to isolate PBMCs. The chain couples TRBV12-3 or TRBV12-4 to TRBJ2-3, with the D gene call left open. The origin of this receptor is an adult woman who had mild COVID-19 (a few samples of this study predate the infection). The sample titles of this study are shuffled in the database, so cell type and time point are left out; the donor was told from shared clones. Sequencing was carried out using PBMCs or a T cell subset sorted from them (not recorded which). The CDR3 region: CASSQSATQYF. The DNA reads TGTGCCAGCAGTCAATCGGCAACGCAGTATTTT.